The 32 T cell receptor beta chains below were found in one sample sequenced in a study of early T cells in non-severe SARS-CoV-2 infection. TCRdb reanalysed the 5' RACE reads using MiXCR and keeps one entry per CDR3 protein. This sample yields about 63,000 distinct CDR3 sequences, of which approximately 13% are seen a single time; roughly 4.7% belongs to the top ten. The sample consisted of whole blood. The receptors stem from an adult who was a healthcare worker with PCR-confirmed SARS-CoV-2 infection or an uninfected control (not recorded which).

Many counts were recorded for this clonotype. This chain uses TRBV6-1 with TRBJ1-1; D unclear. Germline V lookup: CDR1 MNHNS, CDR2 SASEGT. This CDR3 is 12 amino acids long. V shed 8 bases and J shed 3 bases, with 10 bases lying between them. Written as DNA, the CDR3 is TGTGCCAGCGGCACGGGATACACTGAAGCTTTCTTT. This sequence encodes CASGTGYTEAFF.

In this sample, this clonotype turned up a few times. The genes are TRBV6-5 and TRBJ2-7, with 9 bases matching TRBD1. CDR1 is MNHEY and CDR2 is SVGAGI in the germline V gene. V was clipped by 0 bases and J by 3 bases; unmatched bases: 6. The CDR3 length is 16 residues. CDR3 amino acids: CASSYSTGGTVYEQYF. CDR3 in DNA: TGTGCCAGCAGTTACTCGACAGGGGGTACGGTCTACGAGCAGTACTTC.

The chain carries TRBV24-1 and TRBJ1-2, with a tentative D call TRBD1 (5 bases). The germline V gene encodes CDR1 KGHDR and CDR2 SFDVKD. CDR3 length: 13 amino acids. Trimming left V 4 bases short and J 2 bases short, with 7 bases between. CDR3 in DNA: TGTGCCACCAGTGAGAGGGGAAACTATGGCTACACCTTC. It codes for CATSERGNYGYTF.

This chain joins TRBV5-1 and TRBJ1-1; D is uncertain. Germline assignment: CDR1 SGHRS and CDR2 YFSETQ. The CDR3 totals 14 residues. V was clipped by 0 bases and J by 4 bases, with 10 bases between them. The DNA of the CDR3 is TGCGCCAGCAGCTTGGAGAGCGGAGTCACTGAAGCTTTCTTT. Its protein product is CASSLESGVTEAFF.

This clonotype was counted at least ten times. The chain joins TRBV7-9 to TRBJ1-2; no clear D gene. Between the trimmed V and J ends, which lost 4 bases and 9 bases, there was a span of 15 bases. This CDR3 has 13 residues. In germline, CDR1 is SEHNR, CDR2 FQNEAQ (reference sequence). The CDR3 reads CASSSTGKRSYTF. Here the CDR3 DNA reads TGTGCCAGCAGCTCAACGGGAAAGCGAAGCTACACCTTC.

This clonotype was detected only once. The V and J genes are TRBV10-3 and TRBJ2-5; TRBD1 agrees at 7 bases. CDR3 length: 11 residues. J lost 7 bases, V lost 7 bases, and 3 bases had no gene match. Germline V CDR1 and CDR2: ENHRY, SYGVKD. In DNA form, the CDR3 reads TGTGCCATCAACACAGGGGTGACCCAGTACTTC. Amino acid sequence: CAINTGVTQYF.

This clonotype was counted only a few times. CDR3 nucleotides: TGTGCCAGCAGTTTTGGGGAGAGGACGGGGGTGGAGCAGTACTTC. Translating gives CASSFGERTGVEQYF. The chain has TRBV12-3 or TRBV12-4 and TRBJ2-7; tentative D call: TRBD2 (6 bases). V gave up 3 bases and J gave up 7 bases, with 19 bases separating them. This CDR3 has 15 amino acids.

The genes are TRBV7-3 and TRBJ2-3, with TRBD2 as a possible D gene (6 bases). The V end was cut by 5 bases, the J end by 0 bases, with 18 bases between. Per germline, CDR1 SGHTA and CDR2 FQGTGA. The CDR3 totals 17 residues. The DNA for the CDR3 is TGTGCCAGCAGCCGAGGCCCGGGACTGGGTAGCACAGATACGCAGTATTTT. Its translation is CASSRGPGLGSTDTQYF.

The chain combines TRBV12-3 or TRBV12-4 with TRBJ2-3; D unclear. The length of the CDR3 is 14 residues. V was cut by 7 bases and J by 1 base, with 12 bases left in between. The CDR3 is CASKGPTGTDTQYF. DNA for the CDR3: TGTGCCAGCAAAGGTCCTACAGGCACAGATACGCAGTATTTT.

This clonotype appeared many times. One end of the junction fails to match germline, which may point to a read error. CDR3 coding DNA: TGTGCCAGCAGCTTAGCAGATACGCAGTATTTT. It codes for CASSLADTQYF. This sequence joins TRBV5-1 and TRBJ2-3, with D uncertain. The CDR3 spans 11 residues. Germline V lookup: CDR1 SGHRS, CDR2 YFSETQ.

The table lists this clonotype with many counts. The chain has TRBV6-1 and TRBJ1-2, with D uncertain. Germline CDR1 is MNHNS and CDR2 is SASEGT. The CDR3 is made up of 14 amino acids. Trimming left V 1 base short and J 3 bases short, with 9 bases between. The CDR3 sequence is CASSEVHRDYGYTF. The CDR3 DNA follows: TGTGCCAGCAGTGAAGTTCACCGGGACTATGGCTACACCTTC.

The V gene is TRBV7-6, the J gene TRBJ2-7; D remains ambiguous. The CDR3 extends over 14 amino acids. Per the germline V gene, CDR1 is SGHVS and CDR2 is FNYEAQ. V lost 3 bases to trimming and J lost 2 bases, with 11 bases between them. The CDR3 nucleotides read TGTGCCAGCAGCTTGGGCCTTGACACCTACGAGCAGTACTTC. Its protein is CASSLGLDTYEQYF.

This clonotype was counted at least ten times. The chain links TRBV7-2 to TRBJ2-7, with D maybe TRBD1 (6 bases). This CDR3 is built from 15 residues. In germline, CDR1 is SGHTA, CDR2 FQGNSA. V dropped 5 bases and J dropped 3 bases, with 17 bases sitting between them. CDR3 protein: CASSQGHPPLYEQYF. As DNA, the CDR3 is TGTGCCAGCAGCCAGGGACATCCGCCCCTCTACGAGCAGTACTTC.

This clonotype has just a few counts. V gene TRBV18 combines with J gene TRBJ2-1; TRBD2 matches 11 bases. The CDR3 is made up of 15 amino acids. Germline CDR1 and CDR2: KGHSH and LQKENI. V gave up 0 bases and J gave up 9 bases; unmatched junction bases: 4. The CDR3 DNA sequence: TGTGCCAGCTCACCACCTAGCGGGGGGGCAAGTGAGCAGTTCTTC. Its protein product is CASSPPSGGASEQFF.

This clonotype showed up just a few times. J is TRBJ2-5 and V is TRBV5-5; 10 nucleotides agree with TRBD2. The CDR3 length is 16 residues. With 0 bases clipped from V and 5 bases from J, the junction kept 7 bases outside the gene matches. Per germline, CDR1 SGHKS and CDR2 YYEKEE (reference sequence). The CDR3 DNA is TGTGCCAGCAGCTTGGTAATAGCGGGGGGCCACGAGACCCAGTACTTC. Its protein product is CASSLVIAGGHETQYF.

The genes are TRBV18 and TRBJ2-3; no firm D call. V was shortened by 3 bases and J by 2 bases, with 9 bases between the two germline ends. Germline assignment: CDR1 KGHSH and CDR2 LQKENI. The CDR3 length is 14 residues. The CDR3 reads CASSPPGPTDTQYF. Here the CDR3 DNA reads TGTGCCAGCTCACCTCCAGGACCCACAGATACGCAGTATTTT.

This chain connects TRBV19 to TRBJ2-7, with a tentative D call TRBD1 (6 bases). The CDR3 length is 13 residues. The germline CDR1 and CDR2 sequences are LNHDA and SQIVND (reference sequence). V was clipped by 5 bases and J by 3 bases, with 11 bases between them. As DNA, the CDR3 is TGTGCCAGTAGTCTGGGGGACAACTACGAGCAGTACTTC. Its protein product is CASSLGDNYEQYF.

This clonotype appeared many times. The chain combines TRBV9 with TRBJ2-3; 8 bases are shared with TRBD2. The CDR3 totals 15 residues. V trimming: 4 bases; J trimming: 2 bases; junction bases outside the gene matches: 6. CDR1 and CDR2 from the germline V gene are SGDLS and YYNGEE. CDR3 region: CASSSFSGDTDTQYF. The CDR3 coding sequence is TGTGCCAGCAGCTCCTTTAGCGGGGACACAGATACGCAGTATTTT.

The rearrangement uses TRBV6-4 and TRBJ2-3; 10 bases align to TRBD2. Per germline, CDR1 MRHNA and CDR2 SNTAGT. This CDR3 region has 15 residues. The V gene end was trimmed by 0 bases and the J gene end by 4 bases; junction bases not matched to a gene: 1. CDR3 region: CASSDSSGGADTQYF. In DNA, the CDR3 is TGTGCCAGCAGTGACTCGAGCGGGGGGGCAGATACGCAGTATTTT.

This clonotype was detected ten times or more. The V and J genes are TRBV11-3 and TRBJ2-1; TRBD1 aligns across 8 bases. Germline assignment: CDR1 SGHNT and CDR2 YENEEA. The CDR3 length is 14 residues. The V gene end was trimmed by 1 base and the J gene end by 5 bases; junction bases not matched to a gene: 1. Here the CDR3 reads CASSLGDRNNEQFF. DNA for the CDR3: TGTGCCAGCAGCTTAGGGGACAGGAACAATGAGCAGTTCTTC.

There are many counts of this clonotype. The chain uses TRBV7-9 and TRBJ2-5, with TRBD2 as a possible D gene (6 bases). The CDR3 is made up of 14 amino acids. Germline assignment: CDR1 SEHNR and CDR2 FQNEAQ (reference sequence). V shed 5 bases and J shed 5 bases, with 15 bases lying between them. The CDR3 DNA sequence: TGTGCCAGCAGCCCGGGACTCGCGCGGGAGACCCAGTACTTC. This gives the protein CASSPGLARETQYF.

This clonotype was seen only a few times. The V gene is TRBV10-3, the J gene TRBJ1-1; 10 nucleotides agree with TRBD1. Germline CDR1 is ENHRY and CDR2 is SYGVKD. The J segment lost 4 bases and the V segment lost 0 bases, leaving 2 bases of the junction unmatched. The CDR3 has 15 amino acids. The CDR3 reads CAISESRTGGTEAFF. The CDR3 nucleotides read TGTGCCATCAGTGAGTCCCGGACAGGGGGCACTGAAGCTTTCTTT.

This clonotype was seen a handful of times. CDR3 bases: TGTGCCTGGAGTGTGTTGGGCACTGAAGCTTTCTTT. Translation: CAWSVLGTEAFF. The chain recombines TRBV30 with TRBJ1-1; D is undetermined. Trimming shortened V by 0 bases and J by 4 bases, and 6 bases separated the two germline ends. The V gene's germline CDR1 is GTSNPN and CDR2 SVGIG (reference sequence). The CDR3 is made up of 12 amino acids. Using reference TRBV30 and TRBJ1-1 for the parts outside the CDR3, the full variable domain is SQTIHQWPATLVQPVGSPLSLECTVEGTSNPNLYWYRQAAGRGLQLLFYSVGIGQISSEVPQNLSASRPQDRQFILSSKKLLLSDSGFYLCAWSVLGTEAFFGQGTRLTVV.

The J gene is TRBJ2-3, the V gene TRBV5-1; D is uncertain. The CDR3 loop spans 14 amino acids. V lost 4 bases to trimming and J lost 6 bases, with 15 bases between them. Germline CDR1 and CDR2: SGHRS and YFSETQ. The CDR3 coding sequence is TGCGCCAGCAGCCTGGAATCTGGGGTTGATACGCAGTATTTT. This sequence encodes CASSLESGVDTQYF.

This chain uses TRBV11-2 with TRBJ2-7; a possible D gene is TRBD2 (5 bases). The V end lost 2 bases, the J end lost 9 bases, and 11 bases lay between the germline ends. Germline lookup yields CDR1 SGHAT and CDR2 FQNNGV. The CDR3 is made up of 12 amino acids. The CDR3 DNA reads as TGTGCCAGCAGCTTACGGGGAAACGCGCAGTACTTC. Translated, it gives CASSLRGNAQYF.

This clonotype was found many times. V and J are TRBV7-9 and TRBJ2-1, with 7 bases fitting TRBD1. The ends lost 5 bases at V and 6 bases at J; junction bases unmatched: 4. The CDR3 is made up of 13 amino acids. CDR1 is SEHNR, CDR2 FQNEAQ, per germline (reference sequence). The CDR3 sequence is CASSLTGANEQFF. DNA for the CDR3: TGTGCCAGCAGCCTTACAGGGGCCAATGAGCAGTTCTTC.

The table lists this clonotype with many counts. The chain combines TRBV5-6 with TRBJ2-3; D perhaps matches TRBD2 (5 bases). The CDR3 is 15 amino acids. Deletions cut 2 bases from V and 2 bases from J, with 12 bases between. The germline V gene has CDR1 SGHDT and CDR2 YYEEEE. The CDR3 region has the DNA TGTGCCAGCAGCTTACCTAGCAGCTACACAGATACGCAGTATTTT. Its protein is CASSLPSSYTDTQYF.

Ten or more counts support this clonotype. The chain is built from TRBV10-3 and TRBJ2-5; unclear D gene. The germline gives CDR1 ENHRY, CDR2 SYGVKD. The CDR3 length is 14 residues. Trimming took 10 bases from V and 2 from J, leaving 17 bases between them. The CDR3 loop is CATATYSGQETQYF. The CDR3 nucleotides are TGTGCCACCGCGACCTACTCTGGGCAAGAGACCCAGTACTTC.

This clonotype showed up many times. This chain uses TRBV12-3 or TRBV12-4 with TRBJ2-2, with TRBD1 as a possible D gene (5 bases). The CDR3 totals 14 residues. Trimming removed 5 bases from V and 4 bases from J, with 11 bases in between. The CDR3 sequence is CASSNGHRTGELFF. CDR3 DNA: TGTGCCAGCAGTAACGGACATCGCACCGGGGAGCTGTTTTTT.

This chain uses TRBV3-2 with TRBJ1-1; the D segment call TRBD1 is taken from the table without a DNA check. TRBV3-2 is a documented pseudogene. CDR3 size: 12 residues. CDR3: CASSPGTPKAFF. The CDR3 DNA follows: TGTGCCAGCAGCCCCGGGACACCTAAAGCTTTCTTT.

To note about this clonotype: This may arise from a read error, as a much more abundant clone is one base away. The chain combines TRBV6-6 with TRBJ1-1, with D unresolved. CDR3 size: 19 residues. Germline values: CDR1 MNHNY, CDR2 SVGAGI (reference sequence). The CDR3 DNA follows: TGTGCCAGCAGATACTACTTCCCGGGAGCACAAACTAAGAACACTGAAGCTTTCTTT. Protein product: CASRYYFPGAQTKNTEAFF.

The chain links TRBV7-9 to TRBJ1-1, with 9 nucleotides matching TRBD1. V lost 1 base, J lost 0 bases, and 6 bases stayed unmatched. Germline values: CDR1 SEHNR, CDR2 FQNEAQ (reference sequence). The CDR3 contains 17 residues. CDR3 sequence: CASSLGATGGLNTEAFF. DNA for the CDR3: TGTGCCAGCAGCTTAGGAGCGACAGGGGGTCTGAACACTGAAGCTTTCTTT.